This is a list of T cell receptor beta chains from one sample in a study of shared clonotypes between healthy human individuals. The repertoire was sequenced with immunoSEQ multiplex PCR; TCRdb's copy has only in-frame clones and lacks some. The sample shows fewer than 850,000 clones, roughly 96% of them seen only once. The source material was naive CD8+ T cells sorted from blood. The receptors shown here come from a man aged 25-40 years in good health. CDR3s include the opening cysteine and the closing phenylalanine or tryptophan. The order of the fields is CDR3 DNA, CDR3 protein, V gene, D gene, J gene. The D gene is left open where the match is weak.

TGTGCCAGCAGCTTGGCTTCCTTCTGGGACGAGCAGTACTTC,CASSLASFWDEQYF,TRBV5-6,.,TRBJ2-7
TGTGCCAGCACCTCCTGGGGGGGACAAGCAGAGAACTATGGCTACACCTTC,CASTSWGGQAENYGYTF,TRBV7-9,.,TRBJ1-2
TGCGCCAGCAGCCAAGTACTAGCGGGGATCTACGAGCAGTACTTC,CASSQVLAGIYEQYF,TRBV4-1,TRBD2,TRBJ2-7
TGTGCCAGCCAGAAATCTGCTCGGGACGGTCAAGAGACCCAGTACTTC,CASQKSARDGQETQYF,TRBV7-6,.,TRBJ2-5
TGTGCCAGCAGCTTAGCGGGGACGGCCACTGAAGCTTTCTTT,CASSLAGTATEAFF,TRBV7-8,.,TRBJ1-1
TGTGCCAGCAGTTCCCTAGCGGTGACCTACAATGAGCAGTTCTTC,CASSSLAVTYNEQFF,TRBV6-5,TRBD2,TRBJ2-1
TGTGCCAGCAGCGTAAGCAGGGAGGACTATGGCTACACCTTC,CASSVSREDYGYTF,TRBV9,.,TRBJ1-2
TGTGCCAGCAGCTGGGATCGACAGAAAACCTACGAGCAGTACTTC,CASSWDRQKTYEQYF,TRBV5-4,.,TRBJ2-7
TGTGCCAGCAGCGTAGACGAGACGGGAGGGCCCTTATACGAGCAGTACTTC,CASSVDETGGPLYEQYF,TRBV9,TRBD2,TRBJ2-7
TGTGCCATCAGTGAGTTGATCGGCACTACCTACGAGCAGTACTTC,CAISELIGTTYEQYF,TRBV10-3,.,TRBJ2-7
TGTGCCAGCAGCTTAGGAGACGGCTACACCTTC,CASSLGDGYTF,TRBV7-9,.,TRBJ1-2
TGTGCCAGCGGGGATGGGGATACGCAGTATTTT,CASGDGDTQYF,TRBV6-5,.,TRBJ2-3
TGTGCCTATGTCGGCATGAACACTGAAGCTTTCTTT,CAYVGMNTEAFF,TRBV30,.,TRBJ1-1
TGCAGCGTTGAGGACTCAGCTTACAATGAGCAGTTCTTC,CSVEDSAYNEQFF,TRBV29-1,.,TRBJ2-1
TGTGCCAGCAGCTTAGTGGTCGGGGAGCTGTTTTTT,CASSLVVGELFF,TRBV7-8,.,TRBJ2-2
TGCAGCGTAGATACCGGGACAGGTGATGGCTACACCTTC,CSVDTGTGDGYTF,TRBV29-1,TRBD1,TRBJ1-2
TGTGCCATCAAACCTTGGAGGGACACCGGGGAGCTGTTTTTT,CAIKPWRDTGELFF,TRBV2,.,TRBJ2-2
TGCAGTGCTAGGCCCTCCCGCCTTGAAGTCTTC,CSARPSRLEVF,TRBV20-1,.,TRBJ2-1
TGTGCCATCAGTGATGAAGACAATGAGCAGTTCTTC,CAISDEDNEQFF,TRBV10-3,.,TRBJ2-1
TGTGCCAGCAGTTTGGGCGATACGCAGTATTTT,CASSLGDTQYF,TRBV28,.,TRBJ2-3
TGTGCCAGCAGATCGGAGAATTACAATGAGCAGTTCTTC,CASRSENYNEQFF,TRBV7-9,.,TRBJ2-1